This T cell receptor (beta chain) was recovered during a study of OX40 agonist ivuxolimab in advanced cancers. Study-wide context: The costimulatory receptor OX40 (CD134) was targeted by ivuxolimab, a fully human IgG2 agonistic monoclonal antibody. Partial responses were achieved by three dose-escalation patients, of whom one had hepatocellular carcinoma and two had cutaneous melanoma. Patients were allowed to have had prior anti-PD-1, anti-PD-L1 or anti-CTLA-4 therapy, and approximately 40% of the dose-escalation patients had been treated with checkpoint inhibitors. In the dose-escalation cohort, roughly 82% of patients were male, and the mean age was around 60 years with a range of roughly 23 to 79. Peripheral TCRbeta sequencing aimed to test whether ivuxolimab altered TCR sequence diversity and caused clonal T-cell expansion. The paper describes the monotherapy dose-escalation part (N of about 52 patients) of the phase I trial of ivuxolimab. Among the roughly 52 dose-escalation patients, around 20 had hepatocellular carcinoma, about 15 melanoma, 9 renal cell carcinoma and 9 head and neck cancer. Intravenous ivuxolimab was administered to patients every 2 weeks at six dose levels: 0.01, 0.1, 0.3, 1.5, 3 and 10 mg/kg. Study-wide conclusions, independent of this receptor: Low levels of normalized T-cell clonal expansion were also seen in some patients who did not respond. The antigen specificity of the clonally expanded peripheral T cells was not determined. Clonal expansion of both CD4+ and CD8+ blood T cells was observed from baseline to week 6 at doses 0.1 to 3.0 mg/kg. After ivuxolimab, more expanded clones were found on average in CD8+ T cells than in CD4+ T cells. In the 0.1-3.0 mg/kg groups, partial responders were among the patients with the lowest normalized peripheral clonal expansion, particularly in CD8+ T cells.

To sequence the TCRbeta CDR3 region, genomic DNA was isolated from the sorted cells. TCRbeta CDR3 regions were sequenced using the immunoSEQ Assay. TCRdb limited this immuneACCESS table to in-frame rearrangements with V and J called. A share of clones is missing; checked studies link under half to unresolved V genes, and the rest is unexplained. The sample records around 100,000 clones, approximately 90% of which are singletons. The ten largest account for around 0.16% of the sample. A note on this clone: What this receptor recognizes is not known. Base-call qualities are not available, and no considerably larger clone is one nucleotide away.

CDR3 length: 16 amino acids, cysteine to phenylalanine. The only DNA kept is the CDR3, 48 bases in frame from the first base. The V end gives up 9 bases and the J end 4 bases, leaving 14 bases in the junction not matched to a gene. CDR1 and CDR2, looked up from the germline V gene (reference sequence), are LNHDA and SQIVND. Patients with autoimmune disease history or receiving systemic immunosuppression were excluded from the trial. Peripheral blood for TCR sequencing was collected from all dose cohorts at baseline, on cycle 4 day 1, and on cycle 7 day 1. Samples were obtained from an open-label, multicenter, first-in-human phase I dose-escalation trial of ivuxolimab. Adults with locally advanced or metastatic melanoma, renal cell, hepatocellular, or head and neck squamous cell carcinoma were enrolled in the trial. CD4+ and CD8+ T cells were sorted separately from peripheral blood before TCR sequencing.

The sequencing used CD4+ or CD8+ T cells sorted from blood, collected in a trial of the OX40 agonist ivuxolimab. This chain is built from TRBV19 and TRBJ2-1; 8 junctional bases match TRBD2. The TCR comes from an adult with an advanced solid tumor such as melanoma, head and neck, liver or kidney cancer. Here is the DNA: TGTGCCAGCCGAGGGTTAGCGGGAAATGTTTACAATGAGCAGTTCTTC. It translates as CASRGLAGNVYNEQFF.